The entry that follows covers one T cell receptor (beta chain) sequence. This clone was counted once. What antigen it recognizes has not been identified. The record has no base qualities; no much larger clone is one base away. In total, more than 500 healthy bone marrow donors made up the cohort. Cohort members were all nominally healthy when sampled, although unrecorded immune exposures were likely present. The donor tested CMV seropositive and was one of the 289 seropositive cohort members. Each donor provided a peripheral blood sample, and peripheral blood mononuclear cells were used for TCR beta sequencing. Genomic DNA was extracted from the blood cell samples with the Qiagen DNeasy Blood Extraction Kit. Receptors were amplified or captured by the immunoSEQ multiplex PCR assay. The multiplex PCR relied on a mix of 60 forward primers for TCR Vbeta segments and 13 reverse primers for TCR Jbeta segments. The CDR3 region of rearranged TCR beta genes was amplified from genomic DNA with a multiplex PCR assay. On the Illumina HiSeq System, the amplified TCR beta libraries were sequenced as 87-base-pair reads. Regarding the original processing steps: Across the 670 or so repertoires, a later analysis counted tens of millions of unique TCR beta chains, some 11 million of which were shared by at least two donors. A nearest-neighbor algorithm error-corrected the raw reads and collapsed the reads into unique sequences, merging closely related sequences to remove PCR and sequencing errors. V, D and J gene segments were assigned by aligning CDR3 sequences to IMGT reference sequences. For a sequence to be retained, at least a six-nucleotide match to both a V gene segment and a J gene segment was required. A rearrangement was called productive if the CDR3 had no stop codons and remained in frame with V and J, and every other rearrangement was called non-productive. Following IMGT convention, CDR3 was defined as the stretch from the second conserved V-encoded cysteine to the conserved J-encoded phenylalanine. The earlier analysis of about 620 of the donors excluded sequences that lacked an unambiguous match to a single V gene segment. In an earlier analysis of approximately 590 of the donors, V segments were called functional above 56.7% productive rearrangements and were called segregating when the between-donor standard deviation exceeded 5%. A statistical classification framework was developed to diagnose cytomegalovirus status using the catalog of TCR beta chain sequences. In a later analysis, TCR nucleotide sequences were compared against IMGT/GENE-DB human TR gene sequences so that V and J genes could be assigned. A later analysis assigned CDR3 sequences and most-parsimonious VDJ recombination scenarios with the TCRdist pipeline. In a later analysis, each TCR beta chain was defined by its CDR3 amino acid sequence together with its V-gene family, and reads lacking a unique V-gene family were excluded. To address suspected cross-contamination and a sequencing artifact, a later analysis removed over 500 highly shared, low-generation-probability nucleotide sequences. A later analysis calculated a clonal expansion index for each public chain from normalized within-repertoire ranks of inferred template counts. Generation probabilities in a later analysis came from a VDJ recombination model fitted to out-of-frame rearrangements, and those results were checked against IGoR. A later analysis scored TCR-TCR, TCR-HLA and TCR-CMV co-occurrence with hypergeometric tests, applying a repertoire-size bias correction to TCR pairs. A later analysis estimated false discovery rates by permuting HLA or CMV assignments 20 times. In a later analysis, co-occurring TCRs were grouped using DBSCAN, and TCRdist sequence similarity was added for clustering within HLA-allele-positive subsets. Co-occurrence clustering excluded repertoires with fewer than 30,000 or more than 120,000 public chains, plus five with anomalous nucleotide sharing. Held by TCRdb, this immuneACCESS table contains in-frame sequences only and omits some clones. Under half of the omission traces to an unresolved V gene where checked; the cause of the rest is unknown. The V and J calls and clone size are taken from that table; D and trimming were inferred from the DNA. Present in this sample are about 98,000 clones, approximately 82% of which were seen just once. The ten largest clones capture under 4.5% of the sample.

The germline V gene supplies CDR1 SNHLY and CDR2 FYNNEI. The CDR3 has 12 amino acids, counting the end cysteine and phenylalanine. The CDR3 DNA has 36 bases and is translated from base 1. The V end loses 11 bases and the J end loses 5 bases, and a stretch of 15 bases separates them. The sample is drawn from a study of cytomegalovirus exposure and HLA in healthy donors (dated by TCRdb to about 2017). Notes on the research overall: An earlier analysis of some 620 of the donors reported approximately 260 Gb of sequence data and 95 million to 120 million unique TCR beta sequences obtained from 150 million to 200 million T cells. To decide whether each TCR beta V gene segment behaved as functional or pseudogenic, an earlier analysis of 587 of the donors relied on high-throughput TCR beta sequencing. About 300 gigabases of sequencing data and 70 million to 95 million unique TCR sequences made up an early release that covered under 750 HLA-typed donors. In addition to the first cohort of 650 to 750 subjects, a separate validation cohort of about 120 different subjects was used. Donor age, sex, ethnicity and CMV serostatus were compiled together with the repertoire data. The genetic ancestry cluster associated with self-reported Caucasian donors included approximately 85% of the approximately 400 genotyped donors. Every repertoire in the discovery cohort had been generated on one and the same sequencing platform. In a later analysis, previously published TCR beta repertoires from more than 500 donors were re-analyzed and high-resolution HLA genotyping was added so that TCR occurrence patterns could be studied. The T cell repertoires of some 700 subjects were profiled by immunosequencing and related to cytomegalovirus serostatus. Typing coverage differed by locus: A, B, C, DRB1 and DQB1 were typed in roughly 629-630 donors, DQA1 in 522, DPA1 in some 600, and DPB1 in 400 to 490. HLA typing included class I and class II loci at four-digit resolution. A later genetic analysis used genome-wide SNP genotypes for 398 of the 666 donors, treating that subset as a discovery cohort. Among roughly 370 genotyped donors of the cohort, an average of about 240,000 unique TCR beta nucleotide sequences were sequenced per donor, about a sixth of them non-productive. The later analysis used no new phenotypic data to find candidate immune exposures, relying instead on TCR beta sequences and their occurrence across donors. The study was designed to test whether signatures of past pathogen exposure could be identified by cataloging public T cell receptors. Four to six DR-DQ haplotypes were handled as single units for association and clustering because linkage in the cohort was strong. High-throughput TCR immunosequencing, statistical association of individual TCRs with disease status, and machine learning were combined to predict cytomegalovirus infection status. Overall study outcomes, separate from this receptor: Presence/absence analyses assumed roughly uniform sequencing depth across donors, an assumption that may not hold. When HLA alleles, especially DR and DQ, strongly co-occurred, TCR associations were difficult to assign to individual alleles. At a false discovery rate of 0.05, a later analysis linked about 16,000 TCR beta sequences to specific HLA alleles. A later analysis found that TCR association rates varied across HLA loci, with DRB1 alleles showing the most associated TCRs and HLA-C alleles the fewest. Linkage disequilibrium might explain the correlated functional status among segregating V segments, but an unknown experimental factor could not be excluded. The only immune exposure information available for the cohort was CMV serostatus. In an earlier analysis of over 550 of the donors, most TCR beta V segments were observed in productive rearrangements about 90% or about 30% of the time, broadly matching IMGT annotations. According to a later analysis, parvovirus B19, influenza, CMV and Epstein-Barr virus appeared linked to several top co-occurrence clusters. An association between a missense DCLRE1C variant and V-gene and J-gene trimming of TCR beta chains was found in a later genetic analysis and replicated in an independent cohort. Some IMGT-functional V segments, including TRBV6-2 and TRBV6-3, could not be distinguished by the 87-base-pair reads and were therefore excluded. Because counts were too low, more than 15 rarely observed V segments, including chromosome 9 orphons, were left out of the earlier analysis of 500 to 650 of the donors. Only TCR beta chains were sequenced in this cohort, and the absence of alpha or paired-chain data limited detectable features. According to a later analysis, most CMV-associated TCR beta chains appeared to be HLA-restricted, and the HLA associations seemed to be driven largely by CMV exposure. A few of the identified cytomegalovirus-associated TCR beta chains were confirmed in vitro to be specific for cytomegalovirus antigens. Across donors, most TCR sequences were observed very rarely, whereas some public TCRs were present in many individuals. The study listed 164 TCR beta chains as associated with cytomegalovirus. Because some donors lacked HLA typing at each locus, the association tests relied only on the typed subset. A cluster of highly shared sequence variants was judged likely to be a technical artifact of the sequencing pipeline. In a later analysis, HLA-associated TCR beta chains showed more clonal expansion and lower generation probabilities than non-associated chains that were equally common. The authors suggested that the approach could potentially be extended to other disease states and immunological phenotypes. A further reported finding was that TCR beta sequences accurately predicted the HLA-A and HLA-B alleles for most subjects in the first cohort. Cytomegalovirus status was reported to be diagnosed by the classifier with high specificity and sensitivity in both the original and validation cohorts. Compared with the roughly 700-donor mean, donors in an Asian-associated ancestry cluster had fewer N-insertions in productive TCRs, according to a later genetic analysis.

The TCR sequence derives from a female donor in good health and CMV-seropositive. The rearranged chain carries TRBV2 and TRBJ1-2; too little of a D gene remains to name it. Sequenced input: PBMCs. At the DNA level, the sequence is TGTGCCTCCCTAAGCGGGGTATATGGCTACACCTTC. Its protein is CASLSGVYGYTF.